The sequence of this TCR beta chain was determined in a study of blood T cell repertoires in COVID-19. The ends were cut back, 4 bases at V and 1 base at J, with 27 bases in the middle. The CDR3 is made up of 20 amino acids. Germline values: CDR1 KGHSH, CDR2 LQKENI. Measured with immunoSEQ multiplex PCR; TCRdb has only the in-frame clones, and not every one. This table holds 180,000 or so clones, 70% to 90% found once. The V and J genes are TRBV18 and TRBJ2-3, with D hard to call. This TCR was recovered from a woman aged 45-59 years who had recovered from COVID-19. Input material: PBMCs or T cells enriched from blood (not recorded which). DNA of the CDR3: TGTGCCAGCTCACTTTCCGGAGATTCGACGGCGGAAAAACGCACAGATACGCAGTATTTT. It translates to CASSLSGDSTAEKRTDTQYF.